Given below is one TCR beta chain in context. Antigen specificity is unknown. This sample is part of a study of T cells expressing NK-cell markers. Study summary: The TCR beta repertoires originated in sorted CD3+CD56+NKG2C+, CD3+CD56+NKG2C- and CD3+CD56-NKG2C+ T cells. The sequencing cohort of eight donors included seven HCMV-seropositive individuals and one seronegative individual. General study results and limits: Among CD8+ T cells from 5 to 7 donors, dominant NKG2C+ clonotypes accounted for roughly 1.0-7.0%.

The CDR3 is 13 residues long. Germline V gives CDR1 LNHDA, CDR2 SQIVND (reference sequence). TCRdb reworked the 5' RACE reads into one entry per CDR3 protein, no DNA. Reported are roughly 350,000 distinct CDR3 sequences; the ten largest clones contain around 5.2%. Material for sequencing was blood T cells: a sorted CD56 or NKG2C T cell subset, CD4+ or CD8+ T cells, or bulk PBMC T cells (not recorded which). The source of this sequence is a man aged 18-70 years in good health. The chain recombines TRBV19 with TRBJ2-1. CDR3 sequence: CASRGLGINEQFF. Combining the CDR3 with reference TRBV19 and TRBJ2-1 gives the whole variable domain DGGITQSPKYLFRKEGQNVTLSCEQNLNHDAMYWYRQDPGQGLRLIYYSQIVNDFQKGDIAEGYSVSREKKESFPLTVTSAQKNPTAFYLCASRGLGINEQFFGPGTRLTVL.